This TCR beta chain was obtained from a study of Ad26.COV2.S vaccination and SARS-CoV-2 variants. Germline V lookup: CDR1 SGDLS, CDR2 YYNGEE. This CDR3 spans 15 amino acids. Trimming removed 3 bases at V and 5 bases at J, with 16 bases between. The study's findings and limits: Spike-specific responses of CD8+ and CD4+ T cells were reported to display substantial breadth after vaccination. Those who received the vaccine showed greater spike-specific TCR breadth than those given placebo. Placebo recipients and vaccine recipients were similar in non-spike TCR breadth. The TCR-based breadth and depth measures might underestimate overall T cell responses.

This clone was found once. The antigen is unknown. As to treatment: roughly 18 received Ad26.COV2.S at low or high dose, single or two shots; several received placebo; per-sample allocation not given. On day 63 after the first injection, vaccine and placebo recipients gave samples. Here immunoSEQ multiplex PCR was the method, and the copy in TCRdb shows in-frame clones only, minus some. The sample lists about 480,000 clones, around 85% seen once, with 9.5% to 15% in the top ten. The TCR comes from a person aged 18 to 65 who received the Ad26.COV2.S COVID-19 vaccine or a placebo. Sequenced here: peripheral blood, sampled in a trial of Ad26.COV2.S vaccine versus placebo. The chain carries TRBV9 and TRBJ2-3; unclear D gene. CDR3 in DNA: TGTGCCAGCAGCGACAGTTGGTCCCCACGAGATACGCAGTATTTT. Translation: CASSDSWSPRDTQYF.